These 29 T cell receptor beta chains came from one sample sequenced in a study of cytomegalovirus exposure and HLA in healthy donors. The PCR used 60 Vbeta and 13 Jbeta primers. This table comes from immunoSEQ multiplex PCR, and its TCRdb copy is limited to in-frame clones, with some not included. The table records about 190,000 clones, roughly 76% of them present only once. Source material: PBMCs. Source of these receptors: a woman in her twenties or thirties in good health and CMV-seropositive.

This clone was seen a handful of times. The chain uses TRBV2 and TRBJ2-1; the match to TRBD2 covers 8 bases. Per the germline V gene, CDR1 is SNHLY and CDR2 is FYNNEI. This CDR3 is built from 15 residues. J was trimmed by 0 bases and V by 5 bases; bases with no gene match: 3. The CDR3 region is CASSSGTSSYNEQFF. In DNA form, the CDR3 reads TGTGCCAGCAGTTCCGGGACTAGCTCCTACAATGAGCAGTTCTTC.

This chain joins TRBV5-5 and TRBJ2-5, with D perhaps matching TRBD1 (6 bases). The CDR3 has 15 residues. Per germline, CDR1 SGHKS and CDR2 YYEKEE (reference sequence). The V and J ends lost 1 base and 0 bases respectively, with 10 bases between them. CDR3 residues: CASSLQGRYQETQYF. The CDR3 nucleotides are TGTGCCAGCAGCTTGCAGGGGCGGTACCAAGAGACCCAGTACTTC.

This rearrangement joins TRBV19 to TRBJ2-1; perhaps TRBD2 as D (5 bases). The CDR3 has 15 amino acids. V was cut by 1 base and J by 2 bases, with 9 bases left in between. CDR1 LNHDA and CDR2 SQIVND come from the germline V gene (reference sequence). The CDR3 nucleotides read TGTGCCAGTAGTATAGCTCCACTAGCCTACAATGAGCAGTTCTTC. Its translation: CASSIAPLAYNEQFF.

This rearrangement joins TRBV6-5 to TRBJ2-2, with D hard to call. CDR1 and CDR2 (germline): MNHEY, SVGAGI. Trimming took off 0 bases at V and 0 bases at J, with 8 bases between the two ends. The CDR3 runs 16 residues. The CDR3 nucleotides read TGTGCCAGCAGTTACTCGGGCAGCACGAACACCGGGGAGCTGTTTTTT. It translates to CASSYSGSTNTGELFF.

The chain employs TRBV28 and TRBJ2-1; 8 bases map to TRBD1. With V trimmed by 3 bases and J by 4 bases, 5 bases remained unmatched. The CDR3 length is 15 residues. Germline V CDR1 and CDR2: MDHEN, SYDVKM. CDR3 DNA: TGTGCCAGCAGTTTCGGACAGGGCAGGTACAATGAGCAGTTCTTC. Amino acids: CASSFGQGRYNEQFF.

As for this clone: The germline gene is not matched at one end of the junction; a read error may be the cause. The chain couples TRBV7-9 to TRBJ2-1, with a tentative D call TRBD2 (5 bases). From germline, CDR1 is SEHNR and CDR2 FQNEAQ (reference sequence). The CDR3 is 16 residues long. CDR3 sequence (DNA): TGTGCCAGCAGCTTAGGCGGGTCTGGATCCTACAGTGAGCAGTTCTTC. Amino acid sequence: CASSLGGSGSYSEQFF.

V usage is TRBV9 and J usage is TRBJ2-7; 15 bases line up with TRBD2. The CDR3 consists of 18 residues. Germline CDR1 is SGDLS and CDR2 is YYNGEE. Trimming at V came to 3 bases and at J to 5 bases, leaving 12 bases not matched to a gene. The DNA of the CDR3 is TGTGCCAGCAGCGCGGGACTAGCGGGGGGCCAAGAGTCCCACGAGCAGTACTTC. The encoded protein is CASSAGLAGGQESHEQYF.

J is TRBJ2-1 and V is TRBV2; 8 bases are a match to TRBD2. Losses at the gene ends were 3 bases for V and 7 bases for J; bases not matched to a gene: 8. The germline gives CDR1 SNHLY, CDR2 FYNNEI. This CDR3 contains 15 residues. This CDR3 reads CASSEGRGGHNEQFF. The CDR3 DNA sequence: TGTGCCAGCAGTGAGGGACGGGGGGGCCATAATGAGCAGTTCTTC.

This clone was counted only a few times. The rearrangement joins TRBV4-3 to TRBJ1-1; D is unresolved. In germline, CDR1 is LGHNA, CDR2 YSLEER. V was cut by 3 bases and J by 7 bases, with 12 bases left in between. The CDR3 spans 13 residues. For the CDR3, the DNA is TGCGCCAGCAGCCACACTAACACCCTTGAAGCTTTCTTT. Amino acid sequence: CASSHTNTLEAFF.

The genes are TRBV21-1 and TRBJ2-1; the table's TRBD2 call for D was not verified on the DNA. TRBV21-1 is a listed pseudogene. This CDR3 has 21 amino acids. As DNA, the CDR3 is TGTGCCAGCAGGAAAGGGCCTCGACTAGCGGGCCTTCATAGCTCCTACAATGAGCAGTTCTTC. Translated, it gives CASRKGPRLAGLHSSYNEQFF.

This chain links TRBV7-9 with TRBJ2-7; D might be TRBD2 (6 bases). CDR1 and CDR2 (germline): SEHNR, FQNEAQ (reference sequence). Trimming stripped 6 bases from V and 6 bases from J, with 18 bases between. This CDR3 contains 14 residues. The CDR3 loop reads CASSYSGGFLEQYF. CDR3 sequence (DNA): TGTGCCAGCAGTTATAGCGGAGGGTTCCTCGAGCAGTACTTC. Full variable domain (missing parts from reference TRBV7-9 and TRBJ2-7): DTGVSQNPRHKITKRGQNVTFRCDPISEHNRLYWYRQTLGQGPEFLTYFQNEAQLEKSRLLSDRFSAERPKGSFSTLEIQRTEQGDSAMYLCASSYSGGFLEQYFGPGTRLTVT.

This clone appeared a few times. The DNA of the CDR3 is TGTGCCAGTTCCCCGACTAGCGTCAGGGGGGAGACCCAGTACTTC. Encoded protein: CASSPTSVRGETQYF. The chain links TRBV7-2 to TRBJ2-5; D possibly corresponds to TRBD2 (8 bases). V was trimmed by 9 bases and J by 5 bases, leaving 22 bases between them. CDR1 and CDR2 (germline): SGHTA, FQGNSA. The CDR3 has 15 amino acids.

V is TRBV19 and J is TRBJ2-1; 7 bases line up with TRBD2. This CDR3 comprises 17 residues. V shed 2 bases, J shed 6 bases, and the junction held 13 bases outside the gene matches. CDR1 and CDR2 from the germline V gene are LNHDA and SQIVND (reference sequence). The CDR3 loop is CASSISALAVGRNEQFF. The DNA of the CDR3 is TGTGCCAGTAGTATATCTGCCCTAGCGGTTGGTCGCAATGAGCAGTTCTTC.

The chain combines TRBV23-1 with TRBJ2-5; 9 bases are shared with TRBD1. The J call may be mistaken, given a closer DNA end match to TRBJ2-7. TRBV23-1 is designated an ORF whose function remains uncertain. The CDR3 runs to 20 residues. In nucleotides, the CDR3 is TGCGCCAGCAGTCAACTCGGTGAAGGAAAAGACAGGGGGAGCGTATACGAGCAGTACTTC. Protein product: CASSQLGEGKDRGSVYEQYF.

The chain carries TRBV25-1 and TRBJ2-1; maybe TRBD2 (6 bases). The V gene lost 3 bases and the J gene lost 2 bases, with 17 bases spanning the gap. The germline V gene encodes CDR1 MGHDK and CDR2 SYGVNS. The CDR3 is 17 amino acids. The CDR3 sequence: CASSETHLGGTYNEQFF. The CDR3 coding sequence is TGTGCCAGCAGTGAGACCCACTTGGGGGGAACCTACAATGAGCAGTTCTTC.

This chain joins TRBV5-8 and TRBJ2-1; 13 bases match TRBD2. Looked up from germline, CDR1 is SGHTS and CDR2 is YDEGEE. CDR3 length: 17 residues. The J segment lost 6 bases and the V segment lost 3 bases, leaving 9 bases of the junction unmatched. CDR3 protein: CASSSPGTSGAFNEQFF. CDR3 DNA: TGTGCCAGCAGCTCACCCGGGACTAGCGGGGCCTTCAATGAGCAGTTCTTC.

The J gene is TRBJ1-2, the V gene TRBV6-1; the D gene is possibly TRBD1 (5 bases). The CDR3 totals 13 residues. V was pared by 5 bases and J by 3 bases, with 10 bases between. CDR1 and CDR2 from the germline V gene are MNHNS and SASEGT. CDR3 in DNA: TGTGCCAGCAGTTTCAGGGAAGACTATGGCTACACCTTC. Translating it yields CASSFREDYGYTF.

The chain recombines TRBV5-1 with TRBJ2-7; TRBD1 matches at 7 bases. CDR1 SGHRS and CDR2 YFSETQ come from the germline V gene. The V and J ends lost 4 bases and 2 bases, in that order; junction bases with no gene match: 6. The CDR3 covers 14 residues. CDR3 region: CASSLETGTYEQYF. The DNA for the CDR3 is TGCGCCAGCAGCCTTGAGACAGGGACCTACGAGCAGTACTTC.

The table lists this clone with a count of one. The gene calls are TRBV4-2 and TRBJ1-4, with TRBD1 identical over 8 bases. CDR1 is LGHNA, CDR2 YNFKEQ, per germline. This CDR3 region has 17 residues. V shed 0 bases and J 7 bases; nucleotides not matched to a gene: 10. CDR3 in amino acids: CASSQESVGQGREKLFF. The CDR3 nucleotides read TGTGCCAGCAGCCAAGAGAGTGTAGGACAGGGTCGTGAAAAACTGTTTTTT.

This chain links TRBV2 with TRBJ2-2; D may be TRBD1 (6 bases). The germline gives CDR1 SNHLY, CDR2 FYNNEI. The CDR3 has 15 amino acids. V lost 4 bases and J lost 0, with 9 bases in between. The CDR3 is CASSGTVTNTGELFF. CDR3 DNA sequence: TGTGCCAGCAGTGGGACAGTCACGAACACCGGGGAGCTGTTTTTT.

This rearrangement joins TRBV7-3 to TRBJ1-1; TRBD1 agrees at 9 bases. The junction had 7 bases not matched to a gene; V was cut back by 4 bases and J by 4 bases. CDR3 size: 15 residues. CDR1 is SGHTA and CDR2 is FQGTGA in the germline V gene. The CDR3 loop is CASSSDRGRSTEAFF. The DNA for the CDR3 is TGTGCCAGCAGCTCCGACAGGGGGAGGTCCACTGAAGCTTTCTTT. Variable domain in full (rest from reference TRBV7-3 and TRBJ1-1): GAGVSQTPSNKVTEKGKYVELRCDPISGHTALYWYRQSLGQGPEFLIYFQGTGAADDSGLPNDRFFAVRPEGSVSTLKIQRTERGDSAVYLCASSSDRGRSTEAFFGQGTRLTVV.

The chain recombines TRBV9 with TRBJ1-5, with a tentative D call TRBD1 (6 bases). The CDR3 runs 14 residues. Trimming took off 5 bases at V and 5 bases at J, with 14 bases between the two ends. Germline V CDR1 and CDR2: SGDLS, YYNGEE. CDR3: CASSAQGRDQPQHF. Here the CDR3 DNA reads TGTGCCAGCAGTGCACAGGGAAGGGATCAGCCCCAGCATTTT.

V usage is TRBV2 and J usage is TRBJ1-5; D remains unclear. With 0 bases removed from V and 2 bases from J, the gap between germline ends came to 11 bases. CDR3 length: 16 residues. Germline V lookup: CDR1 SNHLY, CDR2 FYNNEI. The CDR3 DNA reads TGTGCCAGCAGTGAAGCGAGGAGGACCGGCAATCAGCCCCAGCATTTT. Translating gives CASSEARRTGNQPQHF.

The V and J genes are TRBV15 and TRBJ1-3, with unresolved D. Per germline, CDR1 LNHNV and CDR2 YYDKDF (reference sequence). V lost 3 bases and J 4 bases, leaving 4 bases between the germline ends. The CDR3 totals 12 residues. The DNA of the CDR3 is TGTGCCACCAGCAGTCGGGGAAACACCATATATTTT. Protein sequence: CATSSRGNTIYF.

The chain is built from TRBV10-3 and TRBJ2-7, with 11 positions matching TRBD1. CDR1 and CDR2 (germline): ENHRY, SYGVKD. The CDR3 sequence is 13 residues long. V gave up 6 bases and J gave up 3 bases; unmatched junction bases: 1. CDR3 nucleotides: TGTGCCATCAGGGGACAGGGGGTCTACGAGCAGTACTTC. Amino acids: CAIRGQGVYEQYF.

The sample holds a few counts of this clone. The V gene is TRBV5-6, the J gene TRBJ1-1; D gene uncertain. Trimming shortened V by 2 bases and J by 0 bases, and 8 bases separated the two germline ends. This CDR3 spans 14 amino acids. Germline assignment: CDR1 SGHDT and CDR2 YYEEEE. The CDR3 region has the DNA TGTGCCAGCAGCTTAGGTGGGCTGAACACTGAAGCTTTCTTT. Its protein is CASSLGGLNTEAFF.

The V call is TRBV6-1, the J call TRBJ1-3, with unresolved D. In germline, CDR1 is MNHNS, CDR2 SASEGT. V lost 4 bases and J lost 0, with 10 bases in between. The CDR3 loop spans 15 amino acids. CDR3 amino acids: CASSGHLSSGNTIYF. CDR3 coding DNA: TGTGCCAGCAGTGGACACCTCAGCTCTGGAAACACCATATATTTT.

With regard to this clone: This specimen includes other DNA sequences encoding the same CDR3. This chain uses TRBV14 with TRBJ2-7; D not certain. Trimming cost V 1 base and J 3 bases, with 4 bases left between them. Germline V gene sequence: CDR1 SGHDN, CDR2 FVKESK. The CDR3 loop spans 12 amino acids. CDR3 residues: CASSQVVYEQYF. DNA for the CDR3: TGTGCCAGCAGCCAAGTCGTCTACGAGCAGTACTTC.

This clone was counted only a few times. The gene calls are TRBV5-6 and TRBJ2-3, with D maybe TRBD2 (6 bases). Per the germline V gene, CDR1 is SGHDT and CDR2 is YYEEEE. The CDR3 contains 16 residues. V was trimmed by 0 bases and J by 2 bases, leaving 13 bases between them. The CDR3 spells CASSLAGGATTDTQYF. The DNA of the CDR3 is TGTGCCAGCAGCTTGGCTGGCGGGGCAACCACAGATACGCAGTATTTT.